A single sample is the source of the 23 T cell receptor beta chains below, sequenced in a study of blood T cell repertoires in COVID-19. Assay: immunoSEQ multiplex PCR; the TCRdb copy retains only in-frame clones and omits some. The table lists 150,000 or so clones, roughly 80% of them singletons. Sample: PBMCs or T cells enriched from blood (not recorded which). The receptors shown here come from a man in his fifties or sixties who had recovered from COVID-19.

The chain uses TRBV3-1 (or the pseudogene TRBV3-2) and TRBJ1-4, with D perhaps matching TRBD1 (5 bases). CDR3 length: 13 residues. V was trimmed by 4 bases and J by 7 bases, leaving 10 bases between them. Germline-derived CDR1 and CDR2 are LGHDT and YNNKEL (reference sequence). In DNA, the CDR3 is TGTGCCAGCAGCCTGCTCGGGGGTGAAAAACTGTTTTTT. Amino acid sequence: CASSLLGGEKLFF.

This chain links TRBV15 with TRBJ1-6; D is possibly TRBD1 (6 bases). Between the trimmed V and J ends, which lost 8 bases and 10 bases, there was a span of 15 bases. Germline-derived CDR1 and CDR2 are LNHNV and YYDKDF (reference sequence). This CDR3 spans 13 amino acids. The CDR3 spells CATQTQGGSPLHF. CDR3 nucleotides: TGTGCCACCCAGACACAGGGAGGGTCACCCCTCCACTTT. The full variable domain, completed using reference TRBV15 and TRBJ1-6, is DAMVIQNPRYQVTQFGKPVTLSCSQTLNHNVMYWYQQKSSQAPKLLFHYYDKDFNNEADTPDNFQSRRPNTSFCFLDIRSPGLGDTAMYLCATQTQGGSPLHFGNGTRLTVT.

Written as DNA, the CDR3 is TGTGCCAGCAGCCCCACGACAGGCCCCGGAAACACCATATATTTT. Translated, it gives CASSPTTGPGNTIYF. The chain couples TRBV9 to TRBJ1-3; maybe TRBD1 (6 bases). With 4 bases removed from V and 4 bases from J, the gap between germline ends came to 15 bases. Germline V gene sequence: CDR1 SGDLS, CDR2 YYNGEE. The CDR3 is made up of 15 amino acids.

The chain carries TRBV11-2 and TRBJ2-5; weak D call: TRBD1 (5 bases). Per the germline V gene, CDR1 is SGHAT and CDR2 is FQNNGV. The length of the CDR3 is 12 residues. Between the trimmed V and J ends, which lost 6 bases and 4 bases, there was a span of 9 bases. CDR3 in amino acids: CASRQTAETQYF. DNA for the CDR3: TGTGCCAGCAGACAGACAGCAGAGACCCAGTACTTC.

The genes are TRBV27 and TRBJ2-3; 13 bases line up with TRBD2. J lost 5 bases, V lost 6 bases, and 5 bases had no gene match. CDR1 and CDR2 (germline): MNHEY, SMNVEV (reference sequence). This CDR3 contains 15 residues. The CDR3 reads CASRTSGGPGDTQYF. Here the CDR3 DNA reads TGTGCCAGCAGGACTAGCGGGGGGCCGGGAGATACGCAGTATTTT.

CDR3 loop: CASSPGTPKPQYF. CDR3 bases: TGTGCCAGCTCACCAGGGACACCCAAGCCGCAGTACTTC. The chain combines TRBV18 with TRBJ2-7, with a tentative D call TRBD1 (6 bases). The CDR3 extends over 13 amino acids. Germline CDR1 KGHSH, CDR2 LQKENI. The V gene lost 2 bases and the J gene lost 9 bases, with 14 bases spanning the gap.

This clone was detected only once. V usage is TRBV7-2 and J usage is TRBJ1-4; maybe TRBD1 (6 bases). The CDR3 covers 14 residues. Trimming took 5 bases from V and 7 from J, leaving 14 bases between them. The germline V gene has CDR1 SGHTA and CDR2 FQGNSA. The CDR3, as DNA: TGTGCCAGCAGCCCAGACAGGAGTAGTGAAAAACTGTTTTTT. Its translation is CASSPDRSSEKLFF.

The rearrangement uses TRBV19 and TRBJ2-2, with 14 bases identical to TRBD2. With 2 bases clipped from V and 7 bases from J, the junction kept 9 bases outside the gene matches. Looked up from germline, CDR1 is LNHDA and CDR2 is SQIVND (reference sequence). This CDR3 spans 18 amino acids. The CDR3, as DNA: TGTGCCAGTAGTATACGGACTAGCGGGGGGACCTCTGGCGGGGAGCTGTTTTTT. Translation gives CASSIRTSGGTSGGELFF.

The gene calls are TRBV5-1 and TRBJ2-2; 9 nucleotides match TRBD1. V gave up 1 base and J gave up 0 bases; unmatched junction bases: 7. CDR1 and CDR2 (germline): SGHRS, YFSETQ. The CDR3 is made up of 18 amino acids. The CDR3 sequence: CASSLHRDRASNTGELFF. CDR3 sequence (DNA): TGCGCCAGCAGCTTGCACCGGGACAGGGCCTCGAACACCGGGGAGCTGTTTTTT. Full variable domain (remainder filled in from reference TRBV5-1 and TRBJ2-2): KAGVTQTPRYLIKTRGQQVTLSCSPISGHRSVSWYQQTPGQGLQFLFEYFSETQRNKGNFPGRFSGRQFSNSRSEMNVSTLELGDSALYLCASSLHRDRASNTGELFFGEGSRLTVL.

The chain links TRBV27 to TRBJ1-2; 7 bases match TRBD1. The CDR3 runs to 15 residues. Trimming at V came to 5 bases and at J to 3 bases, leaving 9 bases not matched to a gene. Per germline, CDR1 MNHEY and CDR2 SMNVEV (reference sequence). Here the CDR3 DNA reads TGTGCCAGCAGTCTGACGACAGGGAAGCACTATGGCTACACCTTC. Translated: CASSLTTGKHYGYTF.

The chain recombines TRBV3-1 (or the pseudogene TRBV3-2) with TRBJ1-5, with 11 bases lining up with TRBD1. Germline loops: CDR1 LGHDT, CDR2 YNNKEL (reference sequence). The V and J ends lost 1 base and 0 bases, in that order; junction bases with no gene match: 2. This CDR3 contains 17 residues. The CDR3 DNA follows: TGTGCCAGCAGCCAAGGGACAGGGGGCTATAGCAATCAGCCCCAGCATTTT. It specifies CASSQGTGGYSNQPQHF.

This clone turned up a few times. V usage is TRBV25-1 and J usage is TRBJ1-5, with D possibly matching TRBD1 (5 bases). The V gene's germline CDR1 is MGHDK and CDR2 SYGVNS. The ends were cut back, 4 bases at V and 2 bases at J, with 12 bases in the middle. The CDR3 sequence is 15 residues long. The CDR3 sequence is CASSGSTGGNQPQHF. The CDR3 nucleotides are TGTGCCAGCAGTGGATCCACGGGGGGCAATCAGCCCCAGCATTTT.

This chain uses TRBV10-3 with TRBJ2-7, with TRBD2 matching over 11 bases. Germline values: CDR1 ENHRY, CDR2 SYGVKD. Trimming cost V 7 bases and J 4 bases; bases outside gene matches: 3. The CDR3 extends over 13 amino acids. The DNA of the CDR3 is TGTGCCATCACTCCTAGCGGGGGGTACGAGCAGTACTTC. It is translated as CAITPSGGYEQYF.

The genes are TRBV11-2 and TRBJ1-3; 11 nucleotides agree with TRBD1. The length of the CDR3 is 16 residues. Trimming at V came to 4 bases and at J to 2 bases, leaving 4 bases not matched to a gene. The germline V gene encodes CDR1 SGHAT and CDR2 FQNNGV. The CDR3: CASSWDRGLPGNTIYF. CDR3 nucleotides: TGTGCCAGCAGCTGGGACAGGGGGTTACCTGGAAACACCATATATTTT. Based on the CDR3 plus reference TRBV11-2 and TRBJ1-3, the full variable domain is EAGVAQSPRYKIIEKRQSVAFWCNPISGHATLYWYQQILGQGPKLLIQFQNNGVVDDSQLPKDRFSAERLKGVDSTLKIQPAKLEDSAVYLCASSWDRGLPGNTIYFGEGSWLTVV.

Here the CDR3 reads CASSLNDREDYEQYF. The DNA for the CDR3 is TGTGCCAGCAGCTTAAATGATAGGGAGGACTACGAGCAGTACTTC. V usage is TRBV7-3 and J usage is TRBJ2-7; maybe TRBD2 (6 bases). Germline assignment: CDR1 SGHTA and CDR2 FQGTGA. V was shortened by 1 base and J by 3 bases, with 13 bases between the two germline ends. CDR3 length equals 15 residues.

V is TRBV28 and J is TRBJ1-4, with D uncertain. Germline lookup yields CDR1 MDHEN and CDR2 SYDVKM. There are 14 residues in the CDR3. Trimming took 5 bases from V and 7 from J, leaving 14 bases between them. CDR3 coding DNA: TGTGCCAGCAGTACTCCCCCAGGAAGTGAAAAACTGTTTTTT. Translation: CASSTPPGSEKLFF.

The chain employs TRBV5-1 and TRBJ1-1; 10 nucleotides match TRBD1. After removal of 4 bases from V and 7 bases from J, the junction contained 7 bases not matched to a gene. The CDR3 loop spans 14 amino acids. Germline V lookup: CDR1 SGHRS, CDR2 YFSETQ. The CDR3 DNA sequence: TGCGCCAGCAGCCGGGGACAGGGGAGTCATGAAGCTTTCTTT. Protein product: CASSRGQGSHEAFF.

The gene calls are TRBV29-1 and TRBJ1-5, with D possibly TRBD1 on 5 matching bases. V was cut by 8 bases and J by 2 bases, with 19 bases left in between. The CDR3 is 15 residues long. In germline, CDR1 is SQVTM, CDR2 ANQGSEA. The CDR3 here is CSYSTDSSGNQPQHF. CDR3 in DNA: TGCAGCTATTCCACCGACAGCTCCGGCAATCAGCCCCAGCATTTT.

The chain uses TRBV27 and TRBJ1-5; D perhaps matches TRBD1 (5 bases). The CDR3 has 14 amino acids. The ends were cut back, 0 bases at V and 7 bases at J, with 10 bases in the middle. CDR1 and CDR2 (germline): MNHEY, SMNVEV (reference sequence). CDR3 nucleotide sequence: TGTGCCAGCAGTTTATCAGGGAGGGGCCAGCCCCAGCATTTT. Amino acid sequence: CASSLSGRGQPQHF.

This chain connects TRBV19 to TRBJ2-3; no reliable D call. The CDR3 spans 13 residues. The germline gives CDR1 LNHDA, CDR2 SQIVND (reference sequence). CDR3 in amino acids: CAACPAGTDTQYF. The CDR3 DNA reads TGTGCGGCGTGCCCCGCCGGGACAGATACGCAGTATTTT.

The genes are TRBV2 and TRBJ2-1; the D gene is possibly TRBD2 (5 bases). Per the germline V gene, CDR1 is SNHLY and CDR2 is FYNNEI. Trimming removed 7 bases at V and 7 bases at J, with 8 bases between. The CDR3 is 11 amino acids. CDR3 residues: CASTGGNEQFF. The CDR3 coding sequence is TGTGCCAGCACAGGCGGGAATGAGCAGTTCTTC.

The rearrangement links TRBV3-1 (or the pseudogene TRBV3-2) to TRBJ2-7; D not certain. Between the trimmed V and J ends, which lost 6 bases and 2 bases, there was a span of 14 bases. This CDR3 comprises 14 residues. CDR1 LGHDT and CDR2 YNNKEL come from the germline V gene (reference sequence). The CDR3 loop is CASRPDARPYEQYF. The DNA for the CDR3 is TGTGCCAGCAGACCAGACGCGCGGCCCTACGAGCAGTACTTC.

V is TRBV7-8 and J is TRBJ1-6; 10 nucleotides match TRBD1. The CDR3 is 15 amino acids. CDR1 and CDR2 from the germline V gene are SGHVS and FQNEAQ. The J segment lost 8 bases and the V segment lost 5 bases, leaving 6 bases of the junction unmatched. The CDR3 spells CASSDRDRGYSPLHF. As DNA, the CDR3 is TGTGCCAGCAGCGACCGGGACAGGGGTTATTCACCCCTCCACTTT.